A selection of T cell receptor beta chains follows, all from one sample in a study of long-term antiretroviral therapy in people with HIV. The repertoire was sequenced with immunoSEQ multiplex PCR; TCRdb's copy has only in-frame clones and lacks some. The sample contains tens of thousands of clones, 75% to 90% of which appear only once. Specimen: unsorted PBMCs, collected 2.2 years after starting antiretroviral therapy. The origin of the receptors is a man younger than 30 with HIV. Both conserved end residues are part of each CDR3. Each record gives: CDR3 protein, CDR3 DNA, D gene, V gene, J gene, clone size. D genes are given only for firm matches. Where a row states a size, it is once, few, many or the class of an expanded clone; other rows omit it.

cdr3_aa: CASSLAGQNLNAFF; cdr3_nt: TGTGCCAGCAGCTTGGCCGGACAGAATTTAAATGCTTTCTTT; d_call: .; v_call: TRBV5-4; j_call: TRBJ1-1; clone_size: .
cdr3_aa: CASSQGNTQYF; cdr3_nt: TGTGCCAGCAGCCAGGGGAATACGCAGTATTTT; d_call: .; v_call: TRBV7-3; j_call: TRBJ2-3; clone_size: .
cdr3_aa: CASSQRTGVLGYTF; cdr3_nt: TGTGCCAGCAGCCAAAGGACAGGGGTCCTCGGCTACACCTTC; d_call: TRBD1; v_call: TRBV14; j_call: TRBJ1-2; clone_size: .
cdr3_aa: CASSLISGEGEKLFF; cdr3_nt: TGTGCCAGCAGCTTGATATCTGGAGAGGGCGAAAAACTGTTTTTT; d_call: .; v_call: TRBV5-4; j_call: TRBJ1-4; clone_size: .
cdr3_aa: CATSRALAGVNNEQFF; cdr3_nt: TGTGCCACCAGCAGGGCACTAGCGGGAGTCAACAATGAGCAGTTCTTC; d_call: TRBD2; v_call: TRBV15; j_call: TRBJ2-1; clone_size: .
cdr3_aa: CASRQLALSSYEQYF; cdr3_nt: TGTGCCAGCAGGCAATTAGCGTTGAGCTCCTACGAGCAGTACTTC; d_call: .; v_call: TRBV7-2; j_call: TRBJ2-7; clone_size: .
cdr3_aa: CASSIALAGWVNEQFF; cdr3_nt: TGTGCCAGTAGTATAGCCCTAGCGGGCTGGGTGAATGAGCAGTTCTTC; d_call: TRBD2; v_call: TRBV19; j_call: TRBJ2-1; clone_size: .
cdr3_aa: CASSDYGTGGETQYF; cdr3_nt: TGCGCCAGCAGCGACTATGGGACAGGAGGAGAGACCCAGTACTTC; d_call: TRBD1; v_call: TRBV5-1; j_call: TRBJ2-5; clone_size: .
cdr3_aa: CASGRGTWETQYF; cdr3_nt: TGTGCTAGTGGCAGAGGGACCTGGGAGACCCAGTACTTC; d_call: .; v_call: TRBV12-5; j_call: TRBJ2-5; clone_size: once
cdr3_aa: CASSEASAAGQPQHF; cdr3_nt: TGTGCCAGCAGTGAAGCCTCGGCGGCGGGCCAGCCCCAGCATTTT; d_call: .; v_call: TRBV6-1; j_call: TRBJ1-5; clone_size: few
cdr3_aa: CASSYRDRDYEQYF; cdr3_nt: TGTGCCAGCAGCTACCGGGACAGGGACTACGAGCAGTACTTC; d_call: TRBD1; v_call: TRBV7-9; j_call: TRBJ2-7; clone_size: few
cdr3_aa: CASSQESYRNEQFF; cdr3_nt: TGCGCCAGCAGCCAAGAAAGCTACCGGAATGAGCAGTTCTTC; d_call: .; v_call: TRBV4-3; j_call: TRBJ2-1; clone_size: .
cdr3_aa: CASSLLGGNTEAFF; cdr3_nt: TGTGCCAGCAGTTTATTGGGGGGGAACACTGAAGCTTTCTTT; d_call: .; v_call: TRBV27; j_call: TRBJ1-1; clone_size: .
cdr3_aa: CASSLRDGGLGGELFF; cdr3_nt: TGTGCCAGCAGCCTCAGGGACGGGGGACTTGGCGGGGAGCTGTTTTTT; d_call: .; v_call: TRBV9; j_call: TRBJ2-2; clone_size: .
cdr3_aa: CASSPSGGYGYTF; cdr3_nt: TGTGCCAGCAGCCCCTCGGGGGGATATGGCTACACCTTC; d_call: .; v_call: TRBV6-5; j_call: TRBJ1-2; clone_size: .
cdr3_aa: CASSQGVSPAYEQYF; cdr3_nt: TGCGCCAGCAGCCAAGGGGTTAGCCCGGCCTACGAGCAGTACTTC; d_call: .; v_call: TRBV4-3; j_call: TRBJ2-7; clone_size: .
cdr3_aa: CASSLADGGPYGYTF; cdr3_nt: TGTGCCAGCAGCTTGGCGGATGGGGGACCCTATGGCTACACCTTC; d_call: .; v_call: TRBV5-6; j_call: TRBJ1-2; clone_size: once
cdr3_aa: CASSFSGHPSGGTEAFF; cdr3_nt: TGTGCCAGCAGTTTTTCGGGACACCCAAGCGGTGGGACTGAAGCTTTCTTT; d_call: .; v_call: TRBV27; j_call: TRBJ1-1; clone_size: once
cdr3_aa: CASTSGGGSSYNEQFF; cdr3_nt: TGTGCCAGCACTAGTGGCGGGGGCAGCTCCTACAATGAGCAGTTCTTC; d_call: .; v_call: TRBV5-4; j_call: TRBJ2-1; clone_size: .
cdr3_aa: CAWSRLGNTEAFF; cdr3_nt: TGTGCCTGGAGCCGACTGGGGAACACTGAAGCTTTCTTT; d_call: .; v_call: TRBV30; j_call: TRBJ1-1; clone_size: .
cdr3_aa: CASSQGDTEAFF; cdr3_nt: TGCGCCAGCAGCCAAGGAGACACTGAAGCTTTCTTT; d_call: .; v_call: TRBV4-1; j_call: TRBJ1-1; clone_size: .
cdr3_aa: CASSREGSSGLGQFF; cdr3_nt: TGTGCCAGCAGCCGGGAGGGGAGTAGCGGACTCGGGCAGTTCTTC; d_call: TRBD2; v_call: TRBV4-2; j_call: TRBJ2-1; clone_size: once
cdr3_aa: CASWDPDVFGYTF; cdr3_nt: TGTGCCAGCTGGGACCCGGATGTCTTTGGCTACACCTTC; d_call: .; v_call: TRBV28; j_call: TRBJ1-2; clone_size: .
cdr3_aa: CASRPRPGTDTQYF; cdr3_nt: TGCGCCAGCAGACCCCGGCCAGGCACAGATACGCAGTATTTT; d_call: .; v_call: TRBV4-1; j_call: TRBJ2-3; clone_size: .
cdr3_aa: CASSLLAGGRNEQFF; cdr3_nt: TGTGCCAGCAGCTTGCTAGCGGGGGGACGGAATGAGCAGTTCTTC; d_call: TRBD2; v_call: TRBV7-2; j_call: TRBJ2-1; clone_size: .
cdr3_aa: CASSTGTSGSGETQYF; cdr3_nt: TGTGCCAGCAGCACCGGGACTAGCGGGAGCGGAGAGACCCAGTACTTC; d_call: TRBD2; v_call: TRBV6-6; j_call: TRBJ2-5; clone_size: .
cdr3_aa: CASSTDRGTYNEQFF; cdr3_nt: TGTGCCAGCAGTACGGACAGGGGAACCTACAATGAGCAGTTCTTC; d_call: TRBD1; v_call: TRBV7-9; j_call: TRBJ2-1; clone_size: .
cdr3_aa: CSVDGVPNSGANVLTF; cdr3_nt: TGCAGCGTTGACGGAGTACCAAACTCTGGGGCCAACGTCCTGACTTTC; d_call: .; v_call: TRBV29-1; j_call: TRBJ2-6; clone_size: once